This passage covers 18 T cell receptor beta chains from one sample sequenced in a study of blood T cells in healthy people across ages. Sample-barcoded 5' priming and a J-beta primer mix drove a second PCR of 7 to 11 cycles. Each CDR3 protein gets one entry after TCRdb re-called the 5' RACE reads with MiXCR. The sample has fewer than 600,000 distinct CDR3 sequences; about 26% are singletons. This same sample was also part of a study on T cells of mothers and their children.

Material: blood. Source of these receptors: a boy aged 2 to 10 in good health.

The chain couples TRBV28 to TRBJ2-5, with 8 bases aligning to TRBD1. The J call may be wrong; the DNA end is better matched by TRBJ2-1. Germline V CDR1 and CDR2: MDHEN, SYDVKM. The CDR3 totals 15 residues. The CDR3 reads CASSWGQVLYNEQFF. The DNA for the CDR3 is TGTGCCAGCAGTTGGGGACAGGTATTATACAATGAGCAGTTCTTC.

In this sample, this clonotype turned up a few times. The chain joins TRBV6-5 to TRBJ2-1; D perhaps matches TRBD1 (5 bases). Trimming cost V 0 bases and J 8 bases, with 17 bases left between them. Per the germline V gene, CDR1 is MNHEY and CDR2 is SVGAGI. CDR3 length: 16 residues. CDR3: CASSYSWGPGGDEQFF. The CDR3 DNA is TGTGCCAGCAGTTACTCGTGGGGCCCCGGCGGCGATGAGCAGTTCTTC.

V and J are TRBV7-9 and TRBJ1-1; 9 bases match TRBD1. The length of the CDR3 is 15 residues. CDR1 and CDR2 from the germline V gene are SEHNR and FQNEAQ (reference sequence). Germline trimming cut 5 bases from V and 9 bases from J; bases unmatched to any gene: 13. The CDR3 region has the DNA TGTGCCAGCAGCGCCACCGGGACAGGGTCCCTCCAAGCTTTCTTT. Translated, it gives CASSATGTGSLQAFF.

The chain couples TRBV11-2 to TRBJ2-7, with D possibly TRBD2 on 6 matching bases. This CDR3 region has 11 residues. The germline V gene encodes CDR1 SGHAT and CDR2 FQNNGV. The V end lost 8 bases, the J end lost 7 bases, and 12 bases lay between the germline ends. This CDR3 is CASLVRGEQYF. CDR3 DNA: TGTGCCAGCCTCGTCCGGGGGGAGCAGTACTTC.

This clonotype has only a few counts. The rearrangement uses TRBV11-2 and TRBJ2-5; 8 positions match TRBD2. The end of the DNA fits TRBJ2-1 better, so the J call may be wrong. Germline V gene lookup returns CDR1 SGHAT and CDR2 FQNNGV. The CDR3 loop spans 17 amino acids. This CDR3 is CASSLDRLTSENNEQFF. The CDR3 coding sequence is TGTGCCAGCAGCTTAGATAGGTTGACTAGCGAAAACAATGAGCAGTTCTTC.

With regard to this clonotype: At one end, the junction sequence differs from germline, possibly due to a read error. The chain uses TRBV2 and TRBJ2-7, with unresolved D. This CDR3 is built from 13 residues. Looked up from germline, CDR1 is SNHLY and CDR2 is FYNNEI. In nucleotides, the CDR3 is TGTGCCAGCAGAGTTTTGGAATCCTACGAGCAGTGCTTC. It translates to CASRVLESYEQCF.

This clonotype was observed a few times. CDR3 nucleotides: TGCGCCAGCAGCTCGGGGACTAGCGGGAGGCGGTACGAGCAGTACTTC. This gives the protein CASSSGTSGRRYEQYF. The chain has TRBV5-1 and TRBJ2-7, with 15 nucleotides matching TRBD2. V lost 3 bases and J lost 4; bases outside the gene matches: 5. CDR3 length: 16 residues. Germline-derived CDR1 and CDR2 are SGHRS and YFSETQ.

This clonotype was picked up a small number of times. This chain connects TRBV7-9 to TRBJ2-6; tentative D call: TRBD1 (6 bases). V shed 1 base and J shed 0 bases, with 7 bases lying between them. This CDR3 spans 16 amino acids. The germline gives CDR1 SEHNR, CDR2 FQNEAQ (reference sequence). The DNA of the CDR3 is TGTGCCAGCAGCTTAGGGGACACCTCTGGGGCCAACGTCCTGACTTTC. Amino acids: CASSLGDTSGANVLTF.

This rearrangement joins TRBV7-2 to TRBJ2-5; D possibly corresponds to TRBD2 (6 bases). V lost 1 base, J lost 1 base, and 10 bases lay in between. CDR1 is SGHTA and CDR2 is FQGNSA in the germline V gene. This CDR3 is built from 15 residues. The CDR3 DNA follows: TGTGCCAGCAGCTTAGGGGGGGAGATCCAAGAGACCCAGTACTTC. Its protein product is CASSLGGEIQETQYF.

The CDR3 coding sequence is TGTGCCAGCAGCGTAGGCGGGGGAGGCTCCTACGAGCAGTACTTC. It yields the protein CASSVGGGGSYEQYF. This sequence joins TRBV9 and TRBJ2-5, with 7 positions matching TRBD2. The DNA end lines up better with TRBJ2-7; the J call may be wrong. The germline CDR1 and CDR2 sequences are SGDLS and YYNGEE. The CDR3 is 15 amino acids.

V gene TRBV11-3 combines with J gene TRBJ2-2; perhaps TRBD1 as D (5 bases). The CDR3 extends over 17 amino acids. V shed 0 bases and J shed 3 bases, with 14 bases lying between them. The V gene's germline CDR1 is SGHNT and CDR2 YENEEA. The CDR3 reads CASSLEGWGFHTGELFF. Written as DNA, the CDR3 is TGTGCCAGCAGCTTAGAAGGATGGGGCTTTCACACCGGGGAGCTGTTTTTT. Filled out from reference TRBV11-3 and TRBJ2-2, the complete variable domain reads EAGVVQSPRYKIIEKKQPVAFWCNPISGHNTLYWYLQNLGQGPELLIRYENEEAVDDSQLPKDRFSAERLKGVDSTLKIQPAELGDSAVYLCASSLEGWGFHTGELFFGEGSRLTVL.

The V gene is TRBV10-3, the J gene TRBJ2-5; D is perhaps TRBD1 or TRBD2 (5 bases each). The V end was cut by 10 bases, the J end by 5 bases, with 14 bases between. The CDR3 spans 12 residues. CDR1 ENHRY and CDR2 SYGVKD come from the germline V gene. CDR3 coding DNA: TGTGCCACCCGGGGACCCTCGGAGACCCAGTACTTC. Residues: CATRGPSETQYF.

The V call is TRBV10-2, the J call TRBJ2-3; 10 bases are shared with TRBD2. This CDR3 spans 15 amino acids. Germline CDR1 and CDR2: WSHSY and SAAADI. Losses at the gene ends were 6 bases for V and 3 bases for J; bases not matched to a gene: 6. CDR3 region: CASSLAGVLTDTQYF. The CDR3 DNA reads TGCGCCAGCAGCCTAGCGGGAGTATTAACAGATACGCAGTATTTT.

This clonotype was picked up a small number of times. DNA for the CDR3: TGTGCCAGCAGTTTTTTCGGGACGCAGTATTTT. Its translation: CASSFFGTQYF. This sequence joins TRBV12-3 or TRBV12-4 and TRBJ2-3; D is unclear. CDR3 length: 11 amino acids. V was trimmed by 3 bases and J by 9 bases, leaving 7 bases between them.

The chain links TRBV5-6 to TRBJ2-5; D possibly corresponds to TRBD1 (5 bases). The CDR3 length is 14 residues. CDR1 is SGHDT, CDR2 YYEEEE, per germline. V was cut by 4 bases and J by 0 bases, with 10 bases left in between. CDR3 sequence (DNA): TGTGCCAGCAGCCCTCTACAGGACCAAGAGACCCAGTACTTC. Protein product: CASSPLQDQETQYF.

This clonotype was found a few times. The chain recombines TRBV6-4 with TRBJ2-3; 7 bases match TRBD2. Germline V gives CDR1 MRHNA, CDR2 SNTAGT. Trimming removed 5 bases from V and 7 bases from J; junction bases left unmatched: 12. The CDR3 is made up of 15 amino acids. CDR3 sequence: CASSSLAGVGNTQYF. The CDR3 DNA reads as TGTGCCAGCAGTTCACTTGCGGGAGTGGGGAATACGCAGTATTTT.

This clonotype was seen more than once but under ten times. The V gene is TRBV2, the J gene TRBJ2-2; D not resolved. The CDR3 runs to 14 residues. The germline gives CDR1 SNHLY, CDR2 FYNNEI. V lost 2 bases and J lost 2, with 6 bases in between. The CDR3, as DNA: TGTGCCAGCAGTGAACTCTCAAACACCGGGGAGCTGTTTTTT. Amino acids: CASSELSNTGELFF.

This rearrangement joins TRBV15 to TRBJ2-5; D is uncertain. V was pared by 0 bases and J by 4 bases, with 9 bases between. This CDR3 is 14 amino acids long. Germline CDR1 LNHNV, CDR2 YYDKDF (reference sequence). In DNA, the CDR3 is TGTGCCACCAGCAGAGATAACGGTGGAGAGACCCAGTACTTC. It yields the protein CATSRDNGGETQYF. The whole variable domain, filled in from reference TRBV15 and TRBJ2-5, reads DAMVIQNPRYQVTQFGKPVTLSCSQTLNHNVMYWYQQKSSQAPKLLFHYYDKDFNNEADTPDNFQSRRPNTSFCFLDIRSPGLGDTAMYLCATSRDNGGETQYFGPGTRLLVL.